Listed below are T cell receptor beta chains from one sample, sequenced in a study of blood T cell repertoires in COVID-19. TCRdb keeps only in-frame clones here, not all; method: immunoSEQ multiplex PCR. The sample has under 250,000 clones, approximately 90% seen once. Sequenced input: peripheral blood. These receptors were collected from a woman in her 40s with acute or convalescent COVID-19. The CDR3 runs from the conserved cysteine through the conserved F or W. The D gene is left open where the match is weak. Only part of the rows carry a size: once, few, many, or a class if the clone is expanded.

D: -; size: -; V: TRBV5-1; J: TRBJ1-3; DNA: TGCGCCAGCAGCTTGGACGCAGGGTATGGAAACACCATATATTTT; CDR3: CASSLDAGYGNTIYF
D: TRBD1; size: -; V: TRBV4-2; J: TRBJ1-2; DNA: TGTGCCAGCAGCCAATCGCTCGTACAACAGGGGATCTATGGCTACACCTTC; CDR3: CASSQSLVQQGIYGYTF
D: TRBD2; size: -; V: TRBV2; J: TRBJ2-2; DNA: TGTGCCAGCAGTGGTAGCGGGGGGGCAAACACCGGGGAGCTGTTTTTT; CDR3: CASSGSGGANTGELFF
D: TRBD1; size: -; V: TRBV7-9; J: TRBJ1-1; DNA: TGTGCCAGCAGCCTAACGGGACAGCTGAACACTGAAGCTTTCTTT; CDR3: CASSLTGQLNTEAFF
D: -; size: -; V: TRBV28; J: TRBJ1-1; DNA: TGTGCCAGCAGTCCCTCGACGGGGTTTGACACTGAAGCTTTCTTT; CDR3: CASSPSTGFDTEAFF
D: TRBD2; size: -; V: TRBV5-1; J: TRBJ2-1; DNA: TGCGCCAGCAGCCGGAGGGCTAGCGGGGGGTTGAGCTCCTACAATGAGCAGTTCTTC; CDR3: CASSRRASGGLSSYNEQFF
D: TRBD1; size: -; V: TRBV10-1; J: TRBJ1-1; DNA: TGCGCCAGCAGTGAACTCCGGGACAGAGGTAACACTGAAGCTTTCTTT; CDR3: CASSELRDRGNTEAFF
D: TRBD1; size: once; V: TRBV7-6; J: TRBJ1-4; DNA: TGTGCCAGCAGTCCCCGACAGGGAACTAATGAAAAACTGTTTTTT; CDR3: CASSPRQGTNEKLFF
D: -; size: -; V: TRBV6-4; J: TRBJ1-1; DNA: TGTGCCAGCAGTGACTCGTCGGGGACAACTGAAGCTTTCTTT; CDR3: CASSDSSGTTEAFF
D: TRBD2; size: -; V: TRBV6-5; J: TRBJ2-1; DNA: TGTGCCAGCAGTTCCGAGCGGGGGCAGTACAATGAGCAGTTCTTC; CDR3: CASSSERGQYNEQFF
D: -; size: -; V: TRBV19; J: TRBJ1-1; DNA: TGTGCCAGTAGTATAGATGTAAACACTGAAGCTTTCTTT; CDR3: CASSIDVNTEAFF
D: TRBD2; size: once; V: TRBV7-7; J: TRBJ2-5; DNA: TGTGCCAGCAGCACAGGGACTAGCGGGGAAGAGACCCAGTACTTC; CDR3: CASSTGTSGEETQYF
D: -; size: -; V: TRBV19; J: TRBJ2-2; DNA: TGTGCCAGTAGGCAGGGGCCAGGAGGAACCGGGGAGCTGTTTTTT; CDR3: CASRQGPGGTGELFF
D: -; size: -; V: TRBV2; J: TRBJ1-5; DNA: TGTGCCAGCAGTGGGCAGGCTGGCAATCAGCCCCAGCATTTT; CDR3: CASSGQAGNQPQHF
D: TRBD1; size: -; V: TRBV30; J: TRBJ1-5; DNA: TGTGCCTGTAGGGACAGCCTTAATCAGCCCCAGCATTTT; CDR3: CACRDSLNQPQHF
D: -; size: -; V: TRBV15; J: TRBJ1-2; DNA: TGTGCCACCAGCAGAGTGGCCCCGCTCTATGGCTACACCTTC; CDR3: CATSRVAPLYGYTF
D: -; size: once; V: TRBV5-1; J: TRBJ1-6; DNA: TGCGCCAGCAGCTTGTCCGGGGAGCGCTCACCCCTCCACTTT; CDR3: CASSLSGERSPLHF
D: -; size: -; V: TRBV5-4; J: TRBJ2-5; DNA: TGTGCCAGCAGCCGGGACCAAGAGACCCAGTACTTC; CDR3: CASSRDQETQYF
D: -; size: -; V: TRBV29-1; J: TRBJ1-3; DNA: TGCAGCGGGCGTACAGGGAGTCGCCGTTACACCATATATTTT; CDR3: CSGRTGSRRYTIYF
D: -; size: -; V: TRBV19; J: TRBJ2-3; DNA: TGTGCCAGTAGTCCCCTATTGGGCACAGATACGCAGTATTTT; CDR3: CASSPLLGTDTQYF
D: -; size: once; V: TRBV10-2; J: TRBJ2-1; DNA: TGCGCCAGCAGTGAGCCAGGTGGCAATGAGCAGTTCTTC; CDR3: CASSEPGGNEQFF
D: TRBD2; size: -; V: TRBV6-1; J: TRBJ2-3; DNA: TGTGCCAGCAGTGAAGCGTGGGGGGGGGCAGATACGCAGTATTTT; CDR3: CASSEAWGGADTQYF
D: TRBD2; size: -; V: TRBV6-1; J: TRBJ2-1; DNA: TGTGCCAGCAGCGAAGCGGCAAGGACTAGCCGGAATGAGCAGTTCTTC; CDR3: CASSEAARTSRNEQFF
D: -; size: -; V: TRBV7-2; J: TRBJ2-5; DNA: TGTGCCAGCAGCTTACTGGGCGTAAGGGGCCAAGAGACCCAGTACTTC; CDR3: CASSLLGVRGQETQYF
D: -; size: -; V: TRBV5-1; J: TRBJ2-1; DNA: TGCGCCAGCAGCTTGGTGAGGAGTTACAATGAGCAGTTCTTC; CDR3: CASSLVRSYNEQFF
D: -; size: -; V: TRBV4-1; J: TRBJ2-1; DNA: TGCGCCAGCAGCTTAGGGCAGGGAAGGGATGAGCAGTTCTTC; CDR3: CASSLGQGRDEQFF
D: -; size: -; V: TRBV27; J: TRBJ2-6; DNA: TGTGCCAGCAGTTTATTCGGGGGAAGTCTGCGGTGGGGCTCTGGGGCCAACGTCCTGACTTTC; CDR3: CASSLFGGSLRWGSGANVLTF
D: TRBD1; size: -; V: TRBV6-4; J: TRBJ1-4; DNA: TGTGCCAGCAGTGACTCGAGGCTGCAGGGGGGTGAAAAACTGTTTTTT; CDR3: CASSDSRLQGGEKLFF
D: -; size: -; V: TRBV6-5; J: TRBJ1-1; DNA: TGTGCCAGCAGTTACTCAAGGAGAGGGACTGAAGCTTTCTTT; CDR3: CASSYSRRGTEAFF
D: -; size: once; V: TRBV25-1; J: TRBJ1-6; DNA: TGTGCCAGCAGTGTTGGGGGCTCTGGGTCACCCCTCCACTTT; CDR3: CASSVGGSGSPLHF
D: -; size: -; V: TRBV9; J: TRBJ2-2; DNA: TGTGCCAGCAGCGTTTGGGGCAACGCGAACACCGGGGAGCTGTTTTTT; CDR3: CASSVWGNANTGELFF
D: -; size: -; V: TRBV5-1; J: TRBJ2-5; DNA: TGCGCCAGCAGCTTGGGAGGGGGGGCCCCAGAGACCCAGTACTTC; CDR3: CASSLGGGAPETQYF
D: TRBD2; size: -; V: TRBV10-2; J: TRBJ2-1; DNA: TGCGCCAGCAGCCCTCCCGGGACTAGCGGGGCGGGCTACAATGAGCAGTTCTTC; CDR3: CASSPPGTSGAGYNEQFF
D: -; size: -; V: TRBV11-2; J: TRBJ2-2; DNA: TGTGCCAGCAGCCCAACCCCCTCAGGATGGGACACCGGGGAGCTGTTTTTT; CDR3: CASSPTPSGWDTGELFF
D: TRBD1; size: few; V: TRBV5-6; J: TRBJ2-2; DNA: TGTGCCAGCAGCTTGGGACAGGGGTCGGTCGACACCGGGGAGCTGTTTTTT; CDR3: CASSLGQGSVDTGELFF
D: TRBD1; size: -; V: TRBV30; J: TRBJ1-2; DNA: TGTGCCTGGAGTGTCGGGACAGGGCTTTATGGCTACACCTTC; CDR3: CAWSVGTGLYGYTF
D: -; size: few; V: TRBV7-9; J: TRBJ1-2; DNA: TGTGCCAGCAGCTTAGGCGGGAACTATGGCTACACCTTC; CDR3: CASSLGGNYGYTF
D: -; size: -; V: TRBV10-3; J: TRBJ2-3; DNA: TGTGCCATCAGTGACCTAACTAGCATGGGCACAGATACGCAGTATTTT; CDR3: CAISDLTSMGTDTQYF
D: -; size: -; V: TRBV9; J: TRBJ2-2; DNA: TGTGCCAGCCAGGAAAGACAGGAGGAGGAGCTGTTTTTT; CDR3: CASQERQEEELFF
D: -; size: -; V: TRBV20-1; J: TRBJ1-2; DNA: TGCAGTGCTAGTGGGGTAGGTTTTCTGGCGGACTATGGCTACACCTTC; CDR3: CSASGVGFLADYGYTF
D: TRBD1; size: -; V: TRBV5-1; J: TRBJ1-5; DNA: TGCGCCAGCAGCATCGGACAGGGGAACAATCAGCCCCAGCATTTT; CDR3: CASSIGQGNNQPQHF
D: -; size: -; V: TRBV5-1; J: TRBJ1-2; DNA: TGCGCCAGCAGCTTGGCAGGGGTATGGGACTATGGCTACACCTTC; CDR3: CASSLAGVWDYGYTF
D: -; size: -; V: TRBV30; J: TRBJ1-4; DNA: TGTGCCTCCTCCTTTTGGCCATCAACTAATGAAAAACTGTTTTTT; CDR3: CASSFWPSTNEKLFF
D: TRBD1; size: -; V: TRBV7-6; J: TRBJ2-2; DNA: TGTGCCAGCAGCTTAATCAACAGGGGGGCCGGGGAGCTGTTTTTT; CDR3: CASSLINRGAGELFF
D: -; size: -; V: TRBV7-9; J: TRBJ1-1; DNA: TGTGCCAGCAGCTTATCCCCAGTCCAGGGAACTGAAGCTTTCTTT; CDR3: CASSLSPVQGTEAFF
D: TRBD1; size: -; V: TRBV19; J: TRBJ1-2; DNA: TGTGCCAGTAGCTCCACCTACAGCCACAGGGGGCGAGGCTACACCTTC; CDR3: CASSSTYSHRGRGYTF
D: TRBD1; size: -; V: TRBV6-6; J: TRBJ2-6; DNA: TGTGCCAGCAGTCCAACACCGGGACAGGGGGCTGCTGGGGCCAACGTCCTGACTTTC; CDR3: CASSPTPGQGAAGANVLTF
D: -; size: -; V: TRBV18; J: TRBJ1-6; DNA: TGTGCCAGCTCGGCGGCCTCCTATAATTCACCCCTCCACTTT; CDR3: CASSAASYNSPLHF